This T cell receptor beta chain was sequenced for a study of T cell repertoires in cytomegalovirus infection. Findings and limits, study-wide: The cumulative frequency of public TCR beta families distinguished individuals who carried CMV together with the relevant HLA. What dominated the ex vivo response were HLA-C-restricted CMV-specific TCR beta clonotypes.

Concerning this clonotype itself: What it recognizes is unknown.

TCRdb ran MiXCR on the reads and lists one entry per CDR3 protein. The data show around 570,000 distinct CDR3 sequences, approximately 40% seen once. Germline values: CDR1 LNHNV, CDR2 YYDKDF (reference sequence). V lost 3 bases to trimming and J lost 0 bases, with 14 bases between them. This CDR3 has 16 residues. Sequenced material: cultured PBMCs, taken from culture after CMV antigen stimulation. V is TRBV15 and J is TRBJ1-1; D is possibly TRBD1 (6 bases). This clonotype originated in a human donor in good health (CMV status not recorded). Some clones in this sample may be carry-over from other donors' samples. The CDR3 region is CATSRMRAGVNTEAFF. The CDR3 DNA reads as TGTGCCACCAGCAGGATGAGGGCAGGGGTGAACACTGAAGCTTTCTTT. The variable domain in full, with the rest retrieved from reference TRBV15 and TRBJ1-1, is DAMVIQNPRYQVTQFGKPVTLSCSQTLNHNVMYWYQQKSSQAPKLLFHYYDKDFNNEADTPDNFQSRRPNTSFCFLDIRSPGLGDTAMYLCATSRMRAGVNTEAFFGQGTRLTVV.